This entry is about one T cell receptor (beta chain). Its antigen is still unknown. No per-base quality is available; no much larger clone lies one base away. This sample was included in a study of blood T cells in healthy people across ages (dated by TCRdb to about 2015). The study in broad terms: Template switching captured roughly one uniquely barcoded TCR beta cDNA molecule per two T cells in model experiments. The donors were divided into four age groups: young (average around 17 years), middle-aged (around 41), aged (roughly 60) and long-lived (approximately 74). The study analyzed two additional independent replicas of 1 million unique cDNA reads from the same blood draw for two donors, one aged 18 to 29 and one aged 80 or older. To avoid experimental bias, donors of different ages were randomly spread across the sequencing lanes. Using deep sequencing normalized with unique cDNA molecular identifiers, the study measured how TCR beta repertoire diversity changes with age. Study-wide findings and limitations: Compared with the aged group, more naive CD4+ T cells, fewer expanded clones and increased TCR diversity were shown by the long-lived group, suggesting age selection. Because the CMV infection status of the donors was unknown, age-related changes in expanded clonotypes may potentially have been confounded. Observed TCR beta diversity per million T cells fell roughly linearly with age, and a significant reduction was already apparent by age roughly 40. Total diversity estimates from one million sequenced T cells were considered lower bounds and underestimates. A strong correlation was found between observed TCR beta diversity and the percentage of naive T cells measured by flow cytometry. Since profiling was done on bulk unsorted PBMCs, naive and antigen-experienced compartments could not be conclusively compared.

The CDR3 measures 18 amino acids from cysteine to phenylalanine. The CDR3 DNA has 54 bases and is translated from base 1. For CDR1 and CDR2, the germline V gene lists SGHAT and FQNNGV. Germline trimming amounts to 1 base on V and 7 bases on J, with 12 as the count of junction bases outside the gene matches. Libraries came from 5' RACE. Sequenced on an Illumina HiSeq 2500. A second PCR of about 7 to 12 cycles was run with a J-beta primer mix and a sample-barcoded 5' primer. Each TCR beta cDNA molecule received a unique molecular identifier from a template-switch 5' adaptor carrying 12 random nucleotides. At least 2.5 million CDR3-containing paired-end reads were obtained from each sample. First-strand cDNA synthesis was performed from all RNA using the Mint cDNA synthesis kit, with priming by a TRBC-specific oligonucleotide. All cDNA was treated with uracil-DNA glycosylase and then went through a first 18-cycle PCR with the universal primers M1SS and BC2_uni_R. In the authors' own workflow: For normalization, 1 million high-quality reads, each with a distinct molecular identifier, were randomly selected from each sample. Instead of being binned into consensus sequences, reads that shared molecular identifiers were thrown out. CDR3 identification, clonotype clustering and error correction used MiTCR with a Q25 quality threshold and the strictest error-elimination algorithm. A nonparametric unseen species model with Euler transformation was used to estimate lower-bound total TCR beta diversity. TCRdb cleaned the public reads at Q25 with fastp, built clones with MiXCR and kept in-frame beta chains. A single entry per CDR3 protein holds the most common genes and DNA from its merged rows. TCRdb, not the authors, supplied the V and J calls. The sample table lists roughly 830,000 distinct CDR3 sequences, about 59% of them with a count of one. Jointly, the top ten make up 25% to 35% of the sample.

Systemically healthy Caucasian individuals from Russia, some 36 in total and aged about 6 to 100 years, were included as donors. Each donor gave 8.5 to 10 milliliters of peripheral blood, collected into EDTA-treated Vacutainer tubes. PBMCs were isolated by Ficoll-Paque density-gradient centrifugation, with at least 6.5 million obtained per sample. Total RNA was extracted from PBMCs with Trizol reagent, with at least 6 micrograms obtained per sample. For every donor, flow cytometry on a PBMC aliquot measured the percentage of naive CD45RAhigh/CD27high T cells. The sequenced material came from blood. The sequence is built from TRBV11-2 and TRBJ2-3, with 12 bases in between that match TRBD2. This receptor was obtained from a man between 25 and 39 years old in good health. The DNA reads TGTGCCAGCAGCTTAGGTCCTAGCGGGGGGGTGTACCCGTATACGCAGTATTTT. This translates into CASSLGPSGGVYPYTQYF.